The 23 T cell receptor beta chains below come from one sample, sequenced in a study of cytomegalovirus exposure and HLA in healthy donors. PCR employed 60 Vbeta and 13 Jbeta primers. Sequencing was performed with immunoSEQ multiplex PCR; in TCRdb, only in-frame clones are kept and a portion is missing. The table shows 200,000 or so clones, with approximately 78% occurring only once. Specimen: PBMCs. All receptors derive from a woman between 50 and 59 years old in good health and CMV-seropositive.

The J gene is TRBJ2-2, the V gene TRBV19; 11 nucleotides agree with TRBD1. The CDR3 extends over 15 amino acids. With 4 bases clipped from V and 6 bases from J, the junction kept 4 bases outside the gene matches. In germline, CDR1 is LNHDA, CDR2 SQIVND (reference sequence). The CDR3 sequence: CASSRTGGHAGELFF. CDR3 DNA: TGTGCCAGTAGTAGGACAGGGGGCCACGCCGGGGAGCTGTTTTTT.

J is TRBJ1-4 and V is TRBV7-2, with D maybe TRBD1 (6 bases). The CDR3 has 15 residues. Trimming pared 0 bases from V and 5 bases from J, leaving 10 bases between. Germline-derived CDR1 and CDR2 are SGHTA and FQGNSA. CDR3 sequence reads: CASSLAGGVNEKLFF. The CDR3, as DNA: TGTGCCAGCAGCTTAGCAGGGGGGGTAAATGAAAAACTGTTTTTT. The whole variable domain, filled in from reference TRBV7-2 and TRBJ1-4, reads GAGVSQSPSNKVTEKGKDVELRCDPISGHTALYWYRQSLGQGLEFLIYFQGNSAPDKSGLPSDRFSAERTGGSVSTLTIQRTQQEDSAVYLCASSLAGGVNEKLFFGSGTQLSVL.

About this clone itself: The junction differs from germline at one of its ends, possibly a read error. The chain couples TRBV7-9 to TRBJ1-6, with a weak D call TRBD1 (5 bases). The length of the CDR3 is 14 residues. In germline, CDR1 is SEHNR, CDR2 FQNEAQ (reference sequence). CDR3 region: CSSSLGPNNSPLHF. The CDR3 DNA sequence: TGTTCCAGCAGCTTGGGGCCAAATAATTCACCCCTCCACTTT.

This clone showed up just once. The V call is TRBV11-2, the J call TRBJ2-1, with 10 bases lining up with TRBD2. This CDR3 is 18 amino acids long. From germline, CDR1 is SGHAT and CDR2 FQNNGV. V was clipped by 5 bases and J by 8 bases; unmatched bases: 18. CDR3 coding DNA: TGTGCCAGCAGCCGCAACCCCTCAAGCGGGGGGGCCTTCCATGAGCAGTTCTTC. This gives the protein CASSRNPSSGGAFHEQFF.

The gene calls are TRBV5-1 and TRBJ2-7, with 7 bases identical to TRBD1. This CDR3 has 15 amino acids. CDR1 and CDR2 from the germline V gene are SGHRS and YFSETQ. Trimming took 4 bases from V and 2 from J; bases not matched to a gene: 9. DNA of the CDR3: TGCGCCAGCAGCCTGCCACAGGGGCCCCCCTACGAGCAGTACTTC. Residues: CASSLPQGPPYEQYF. Using reference TRBV5-1 and TRBJ2-7 for the parts outside the CDR3, the full variable domain is KAGVTQTPRYLIKTRGQQVTLSCSPISGHRSVSWYQQTPGQGLQFLFEYFSETQRNKGNFPGRFSGRQFSNSRSEMNVSTLELGDSALYLCASSLPQGPPYEQYFGPGTRLTVT.

V and J are TRBV6-5 and TRBJ2-7; D perhaps matches TRBD1 (5 bases). Trimming removed 0 bases from V and 2 bases from J, with 8 bases in between. This CDR3 is built from 14 residues. The germline V gene has CDR1 MNHEY and CDR2 SVGAGI. CDR3 sequence (DNA): TGTGCCAGCAGTTACTCGGCCAGGGCCTACGAGCAGTACTTC. Protein product: CASSYSARAYEQYF.

CDR3 bases: TGTGCCAGCCACCGGGACAGTGACTATAATTCACCCCTCCACTTT. It translates to CASHRDSDYNSPLHF. The genes are TRBV28 and TRBJ1-6, with 7 bases fitting TRBD1. The V gene end was trimmed by 8 bases and the J gene end by 3 bases; junction bases not matched to a gene: 7. The CDR3 consists of 15 residues. Germline V gene lookup returns CDR1 MDHEN and CDR2 SYDVKM.

In its sample, this clone was seen once. The V gene is TRBV19, the J gene TRBJ1-5, with D possibly TRBD1 on 6 matching bases. V was shortened by 9 bases and J by 5 bases, with 23 bases between the two germline ends. Germline assignment: CDR1 LNHDA and CDR2 SQIVND (reference sequence). This CDR3 is 16 amino acids long. The CDR3 DNA follows: TGTGCCAGCCATAAAACGTGGGGGGGCAGCGATCAGCCCCAGCATTTT. Translating it yields CASHKTWGGSDQPQHF. The full variable domain, completed using reference TRBV19 and TRBJ1-5, is DGGITQSPKYLFRKEGQNVTLSCEQNLNHDAMYWYRQDPGQGLRLIYYSQIVNDFQKGDIAEGYSVSREKKESFPLTVTSAQKNPTAFYLCASHKTWGGSDQPQHFGDGTRLSIL.

V and J are TRBV6-5 and TRBJ2-5, with TRBD2 matching 7 bases. Trimming took 7 bases from V and 4 from J; bases not matched to a gene: 9. This CDR3 comprises 14 residues. Germline V gives CDR1 MNHEY, CDR2 SVGAGI. The CDR3 DNA reads TGTGCCAGCAAGCGGGGTTGGCAAGGAGAGACCCAGTACTTC. Translated, it gives CASKRGWQGETQYF.

V is TRBV5-1 and J is TRBJ2-2; 7 nucleotides line up with TRBD2. V dropped 7 bases and J dropped 1; count of bases not matched to a gene: 4. CDR3 length equals 14 residues. Germline CDR1 reads SGHRS; CDR2 reads YFSETQ. The CDR3 DNA sequence: TGCGCCAGCGGTCTAGCGGAGAACACCGGGGAGCTGTTTTTT. This sequence encodes CASGLAENTGELFF. The whole variable domain, remainder taken from reference TRBV5-1 and TRBJ2-2, is KAGVTQTPRYLIKTRGQQVTLSCSPISGHRSVSWYQQTPGQGLQFLFEYFSETQRNKGNFPGRFSGRQFSNSRSEMNVSTLELGDSALYLCASGLAENTGELFFGEGSRLTVL.

The V and J genes are TRBV2 and TRBJ1-1; 7 nucleotides agree with TRBD1. Germline assignment: CDR1 SNHLY and CDR2 FYNNEI. The CDR3 consists of 14 residues. V gave up 7 bases and J gave up 1 base; unmatched junction bases: 6. DNA for the CDR3: TGTGCCAGCAATTTCGCAGGGGGGAACACTGAAGCTTTCTTT. Translating it yields CASNFAGGNTEAFF.

The rearrangement joins TRBV2 to TRBJ2-3; 7 bases are shared with TRBD2. J gave up 4 bases and V 1 base, and 5 bases lay outside the gene matches. Germline V lookup: CDR1 SNHLY, CDR2 FYNNEI. This CDR3 is 15 amino acids long. The CDR3 here is CASSEEASGADTQYF. CDR3 nucleotides: TGTGCCAGCAGTGAAGAAGCCAGCGGGGCAGATACGCAGTATTTT.

This clone appeared a single time. The rearrangement joins TRBV4-1 to TRBJ1-2; 12 bases are a match to TRBD1. In germline, CDR1 is MGHRA, CDR2 YSYEKL. The CDR3 extends over 17 amino acids. V shed 4 bases, J shed 4 bases, and the junction held 10 bases outside the gene matches. The CDR3 nucleotides read TGCGCCAGCAGCCGCGGGACAGGGGGCGTGAAAGGCTATGGCTACACCTTC. Translating gives CASSRGTGGVKGYGYTF.

The CDR3 region is CASSGQAGGGTDTQYF. The CDR3 DNA reads TGTGCCAGCAGCGGGCAAGCGGGGGGTGGCACAGATACGCAGTATTTT. This chain connects TRBV9 to TRBJ2-3; 9 bases map to TRBD2. Germline V CDR1 and CDR2: SGDLS, YYNGEE. V was pared by 3 bases and J by 1 base, with 6 bases of the junction left unmatched. There are 16 residues in the CDR3.

J is TRBJ2-1 and V is TRBV11-2, with 15 bases matching TRBD2. The trim removed 1 base at V and 2 bases at J, leaving 3 bases unmatched. This CDR3 spans 18 amino acids. Germline V lookup: CDR1 SGHAT, CDR2 FQNNGV. Here the CDR3 DNA reads TGTGCCAGCAGCTTAGGGGGACTAGCGGGGGGACCCTACAATGAGCAGTTCTTC. It codes for CASSLGGLAGGPYNEQFF.

The V call is TRBV5-1, the J call TRBJ2-5; D is undetermined. Between the trimmed V and J ends, which lost 0 bases and 2 bases, there was a span of 5 bases. CDR1 and CDR2 from the germline V gene are SGHRS and YFSETQ. The CDR3 totals 13 residues. The CDR3 DNA is TGCGCCAGCAGCTTGGCGTCTCAAGAGACCCAGTACTTC. Encoded protein: CASSLASQETQYF.

The chain is built from TRBV6-1 and TRBJ2-3; 7 bases fit TRBD2. Germline V gene sequence: CDR1 MNHNS, CDR2 SASEGT. The CDR3 is 15 residues long. J gave up 0 bases and V 3 bases, and 3 bases lay outside the gene matches. The chain's CDR3 is CASSELADSTDTQYF. Written as DNA, the CDR3 is TGTGCCAGCAGTGAGCTAGCGGACAGCACAGATACGCAGTATTTT.

V usage is TRBV7-2 and J usage is TRBJ2-3; 15 bases are shared with TRBD2. The J segment lost 10 bases and the V segment lost 5 bases, leaving 19 bases of the junction unmatched. This CDR3 region has 19 residues. In germline, CDR1 is SGHTA, CDR2 FQGNSA. The CDR3 DNA reads as TGTGCCAGCAGCCTCGCGGGACTAGCGGGGGGCCGGGGTTGGTATGCGCAGTATTTT. As protein: CASSLAGLAGGRGWYAQYF.

Here the CDR3 DNA reads TGTGCCAGCAGGACGCGGAGAAATCAGCCCCAGCATTTT. Translated, it gives CASRTRRNQPQHF. This chain links TRBV27 with TRBJ1-5; D is unresolved. V was trimmed by 6 bases and J by 4 bases, leaving 10 bases between them. Per the germline V gene, CDR1 is MNHEY and CDR2 is SMNVEV (reference sequence). CDR3 size: 13 residues.

In nucleotides, the CDR3 is TGTGCCAGCAGTTTATCAGGGTTAGGTCAGCCCCAGCATTTT. This translates into CASSLSGLGQPQHF. This chain connects TRBV28 to TRBJ1-5; D is perhaps TRBD1 (5 bases). Trimming stripped 1 base from V and 6 bases from J, with 10 bases between. The CDR3 runs to 14 residues. Per germline, CDR1 MDHEN and CDR2 SYDVKM.

The V gene is TRBV18, the J gene TRBJ2-1; 12 bases agree with TRBD2. The CDR3 is 16 residues long. V shed 4 bases, J shed 4 bases, and the junction held 5 bases outside the gene matches. CDR1 is KGHSH and CDR2 is LQKENI in the germline V gene. CDR3 protein: CASSRPGTSGYNEQFF. Written as DNA, the CDR3 is TGTGCCAGCTCACGTCCCGGGACTAGCGGGTACAATGAGCAGTTCTTC.

The CDR3 DNA follows: TGTGCCAGCTCACCACCGATGGCAGGGGGCAGGGGAACTGGCTACACCTTC. Translating gives CASSPPMAGGRGTGYTF. The chain joins TRBV18 to TRBJ1-2; TRBD1 aligns across 8 bases. CDR1 and CDR2 (germline): KGHSH, LQKENI. The V gene end was trimmed by 0 bases and the J gene end by 7 bases; junction bases not matched to a gene: 13. This CDR3 region has 17 residues.

The chain carries TRBV18 and TRBJ1-1; 7 bases align to TRBD1. The CDR3 extends over 16 amino acids. Germline V gene sequence: CDR1 KGHSH, CDR2 LQKENI. V trimming: 3 bases; J trimming: 4 bases; junction bases outside the gene matches: 11. DNA for the CDR3: TGTGCCAGCTCACCCCCGCTAGGGGGCCGAGGCACTGAAGCTTTCTTT. Amino acids: CASSPPLGGRGTEAFF.